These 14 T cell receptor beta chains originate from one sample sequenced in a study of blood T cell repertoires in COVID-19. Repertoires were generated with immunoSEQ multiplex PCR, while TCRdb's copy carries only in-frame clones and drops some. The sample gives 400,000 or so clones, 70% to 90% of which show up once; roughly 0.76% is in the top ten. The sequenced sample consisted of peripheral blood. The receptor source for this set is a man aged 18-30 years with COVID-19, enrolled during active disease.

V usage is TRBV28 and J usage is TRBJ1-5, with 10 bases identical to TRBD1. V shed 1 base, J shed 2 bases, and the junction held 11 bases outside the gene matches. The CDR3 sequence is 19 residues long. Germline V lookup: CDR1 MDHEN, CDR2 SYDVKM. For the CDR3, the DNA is TGTGCCAGCAGTTTATCGGGGGGACAGGGGATTTTCGGCAATCAGCCCCAGCATTTT. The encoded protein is CASSLSGGQGIFGNQPQHF.

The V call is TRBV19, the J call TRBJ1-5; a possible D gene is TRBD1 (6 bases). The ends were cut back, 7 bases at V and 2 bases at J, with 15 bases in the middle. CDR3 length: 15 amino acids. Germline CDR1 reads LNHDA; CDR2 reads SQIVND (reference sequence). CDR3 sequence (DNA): TGTGCCAGTAAGGCAGGGGAAGGGGGCAATCAGCCCCAGCATTTT. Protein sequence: CASKAGEGGNQPQHF.

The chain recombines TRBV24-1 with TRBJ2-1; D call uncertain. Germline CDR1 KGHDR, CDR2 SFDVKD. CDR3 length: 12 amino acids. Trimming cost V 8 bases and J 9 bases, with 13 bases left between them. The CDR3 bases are TGTGCCACCAACTCTCACCGAGGTGAGCAGTTCTTC. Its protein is CATNSHRGEQFF.

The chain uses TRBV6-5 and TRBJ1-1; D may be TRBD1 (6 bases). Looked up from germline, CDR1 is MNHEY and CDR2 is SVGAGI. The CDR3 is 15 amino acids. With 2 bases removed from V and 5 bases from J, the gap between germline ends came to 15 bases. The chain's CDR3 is CASSYGGASRTEAFF. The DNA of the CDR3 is TGTGCCAGCAGTTACGGGGGGGCGAGCAGGACTGAAGCTTTCTTT.

The CDR3 protein is CASSQGDRDAETQYF. DNA for the CDR3: TGTGCCAGCAGCCAAGGGGACAGGGATGCGGAGACCCAGTACTTC. V and J are TRBV4-2 and TRBJ2-5; TRBD1 agrees at 9 bases. This CDR3 is 15 amino acids long. V lost 1 base, J lost 5 bases, and 5 bases stayed unmatched. Germline V gene data show CDR1 as LGHNA and CDR2 as YNFKEQ.

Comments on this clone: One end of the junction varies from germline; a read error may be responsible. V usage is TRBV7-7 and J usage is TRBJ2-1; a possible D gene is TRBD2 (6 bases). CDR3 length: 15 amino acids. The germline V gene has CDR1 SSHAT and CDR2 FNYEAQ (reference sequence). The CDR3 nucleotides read TGTGCTAGCAGTTCCGGGACGGGAGACTACAATGAGCAGTTCTTC. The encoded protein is CASSSGTGDYNEQFF. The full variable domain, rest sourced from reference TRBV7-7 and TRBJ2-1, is GAGVSQSPRYKVTKRGQDVTLRCDPISSHATLYWYQQALGQGPEFLTYFNYEAQPDKSGLPSDRFSAERPEGSISTLTIQRTEQRDSAMYRCASSSGTGDYNEQFFGPGTRLTVL.

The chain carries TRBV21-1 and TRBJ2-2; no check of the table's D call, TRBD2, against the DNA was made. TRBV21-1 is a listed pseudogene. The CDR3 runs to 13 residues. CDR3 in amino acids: CASSKYRAGELFF. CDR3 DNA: TGTGCCAGCAGCAAATATCGCGCCGGGGAGCTGTTTTTT.

The CDR3 spells CASSQKGPRVTIYF. Here the CDR3 DNA reads TGTGCCAGCAGCCAAAAAGGGCCGCGGGTCACCATATATTTT. The chain joins TRBV3-1 (or the pseudogene TRBV3-2) to TRBJ1-3; D remains ambiguous. Deletions cut 2 bases from V and 9 bases from J, with 14 bases between. Germline assignment: CDR1 LGHDT and CDR2 YNNKEL (reference sequence). The CDR3 has 14 amino acids.

Written as DNA, the CDR3 is TGTGCCAGCAGCAAAACAGGCCCCCGGAACGAGCAGTACTTC. The encoded protein is CASSKTGPRNEQYF. This rearrangement joins TRBV7-8 to TRBJ2-7; D possibly corresponds to TRBD1 (5 bases). Germline-derived CDR1 and CDR2 are SGHVS and FQNEAQ. V was shortened by 5 bases and J by 5 bases, with 16 bases between the two germline ends. The CDR3 runs to 14 residues.

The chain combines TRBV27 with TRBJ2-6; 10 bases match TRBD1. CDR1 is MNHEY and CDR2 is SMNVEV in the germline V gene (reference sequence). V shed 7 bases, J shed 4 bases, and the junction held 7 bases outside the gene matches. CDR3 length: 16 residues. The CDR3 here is CASTRQGASGANVLTF. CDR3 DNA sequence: TGTGCCAGCACTCGACAGGGGGCGTCAGGGGCCAACGTCCTGACTTTC.

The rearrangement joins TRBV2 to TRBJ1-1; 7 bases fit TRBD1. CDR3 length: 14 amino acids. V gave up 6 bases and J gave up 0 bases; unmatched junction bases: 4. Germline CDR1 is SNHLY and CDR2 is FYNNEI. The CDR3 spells CASSEGALNTEAFF. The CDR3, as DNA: TGTGCCAGCAGCGAGGGGGCGCTGAACACTGAAGCTTTCTTT.

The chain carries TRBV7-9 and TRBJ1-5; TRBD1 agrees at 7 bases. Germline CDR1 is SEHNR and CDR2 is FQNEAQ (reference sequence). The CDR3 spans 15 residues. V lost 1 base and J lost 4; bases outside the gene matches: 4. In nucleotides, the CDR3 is TGTGCCAGCAGCTTAGATGGGGACAGAAATCAGCCCCAGCATTTT. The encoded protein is CASSLDGDRNQPQHF.

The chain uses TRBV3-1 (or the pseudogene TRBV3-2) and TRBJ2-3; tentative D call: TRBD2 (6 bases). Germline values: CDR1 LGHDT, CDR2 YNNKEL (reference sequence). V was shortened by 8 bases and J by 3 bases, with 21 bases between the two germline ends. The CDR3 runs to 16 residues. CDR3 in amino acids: CASGGGSRLSTDTQYF. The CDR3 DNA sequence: TGTGCCAGCGGCGGAGGGTCGCGCTTAAGTACAGATACGCAGTATTTT.

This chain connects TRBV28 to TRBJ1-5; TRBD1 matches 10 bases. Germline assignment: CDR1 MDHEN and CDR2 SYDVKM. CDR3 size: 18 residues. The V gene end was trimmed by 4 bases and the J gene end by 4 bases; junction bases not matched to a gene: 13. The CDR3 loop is CASSSLFPGQGPNQPQHF. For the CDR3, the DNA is TGTGCCAGCAGTTCACTGTTTCCGGGACAGGGGCCAAATCAGCCCCAGCATTTT.